This T cell receptor beta chain was retrieved from a study of blood T cell repertoires in COVID-19. This CDR3 has 17 residues. Germline V CDR1 and CDR2: SGHTA, FQGNSA. Between the trimmed V and J ends, which lost 1 base and 2 bases, there was a span of 17 bases. The method was immunoSEQ multiplex PCR; TCRdb's version includes in-frame clones alone and lacks a portion of them. The sample lists over 250,000 clones, approximately 89% seen once, with about 2.2% in the top ten. The receptor comes from a woman in her thirties with COVID-19, enrolled during active disease. The rearrangement uses TRBV7-2 and TRBJ2-5; the D is unclear. Sequencing input: peripheral blood. The CDR3 region is CASSLDEKLAVQETQYF. CDR3 coding DNA: TGTGCCAGCAGCTTAGACGAAAAATTAGCCGTACAAGAGACCCAGTACTTC. The full variable domain, rest sourced from reference TRBV7-2 and TRBJ2-5, is GAGVSQSPSNKVTEKGKDVELRCDPISGHTALYWYRQSLGQGLEFLIYFQGNSAPDKSGLPSDRFSAERTGGSVSTLTIQRTQQEDSAVYLCASSLDEKLAVQETQYFGPGTRLLVL.